Shown below are 17 T cell receptor beta chains from a single sample sequenced in a study of cytomegalovirus exposure and HLA in healthy donors. The PCR made use of 60 Vbeta and 13 Jbeta primers. Sequencing used immunoSEQ multiplex PCR; TCRdb keeps in-frame clones, though not all of them. The table includes 100,000 to 150,000 clones, over 65% detected once. Source material: PBMCs. All receptors derive from a man aged 25-45 years in good health and CMV-seropositive.

The chain carries TRBV27 and TRBJ1-1; 8 bases align to TRBD1. With 9 bases clipped from V and 8 bases from J, the junction kept 17 bases outside the gene matches. The CDR3 contains 15 residues. Germline V gene sequence: CDR1 MNHEY, CDR2 SMNVEV (reference sequence). In DNA, the CDR3 is TGTGCCAGTGGAGACAGGGGTCCTCCGAAAGGCGAAGCTTTCTTT. This gives the protein CASGDRGPPKGEAFF.

The chain employs TRBV27 and TRBJ2-6; the D gene is possibly TRBD2 (5 bases). With 5 bases removed from V and 0 bases from J, the gap between germline ends came to 8 bases. This CDR3 is built from 15 residues. CDR1 and CDR2 from the germline V gene are MNHEY and SMNVEV (reference sequence). CDR3 sequence (DNA): TGTGCCAGCAGTCCACGGGGCTCTGGGGCCAACGTCCTGACTTTC. Translated, it gives CASSPRGSGANVLTF. Drawing the rest from reference TRBV27 and TRBJ2-6, the complete variable domain is EAQVTQNPRYLITVTGKKLTVTCSQNMNHEYMSWYRQDPGLGLRQIYYSMNVEVTDKGDVPEGYKVSRKEKRNFPLILESPSPNQTSLYFCASSPRGSGANVLTFGAGSRLTVL.

The rearrangement uses TRBV11-2 and TRBJ2-2, with 7 bases fitting TRBD2. V gave up 3 bases and J gave up 3 bases; unmatched junction bases: 10. The germline V gene has CDR1 SGHAT and CDR2 FQNNGV. CDR3 length equals 17 residues. CDR3 sequence (DNA): TGTGCCAGCAGCTTGAGGTTTTCTAGCGGATACACCGGGGAGCTGTTTTTT. It encodes CASSLRFSSGYTGELFF.

The J gene is TRBJ1-1, the V gene TRBV29-1, with D maybe TRBD1 (5 bases). CDR3 length: 13 amino acids. Germline CDR1 and CDR2: SQVTM and ANQGSEA. Trimming pared 8 bases from V and 11 bases from J, leaving 24 bases between. The CDR3 reads CSHYPAGGGRAFF. The CDR3 nucleotides are TGCAGCCATTACCCCGCCGGGGGAGGGAGGGCTTTCTTT.

The V and J genes are TRBV5-6 and TRBJ2-1, with D possibly being TRBD2 (5 bases). This CDR3 contains 13 residues. V was pared by 2 bases and J by 3 bases, with 6 bases between. Looked up from germline, CDR1 is SGHDT and CDR2 is YYEEEE. Here the CDR3 reads CASSFGSYNEQFF. The DNA of the CDR3 is TGTGCCAGCAGCTTTGGGAGCTACAATGAGCAGTTCTTC.

The chain has TRBV6-6 and TRBJ1-5, with D uncertain. The germline V gene encodes CDR1 MNHNY and CDR2 SVGAGI (reference sequence). The CDR3 spans 13 residues. V was trimmed by 6 bases and J by 5 bases, leaving 11 bases between them. CDR3 sequence reads: CASRPQYDQPQHF. The CDR3 nucleotides are TGTGCCAGCAGACCACAGTATGATCAGCCCCAGCATTTT.

This chain uses TRBV27 with TRBJ2-7, with D perhaps matching TRBD2 (5 bases). Looked up from germline, CDR1 is MNHEY and CDR2 is SMNVEV (reference sequence). Trimming took 3 bases from V and 4 from J, leaving 16 bases between them. This CDR3 region has 15 residues. CDR3 region: CASSFRWERIYEQYF. The CDR3, as DNA: TGTGCCAGCAGTTTTCGGTGGGAGAGGATATACGAGCAGTACTTC.

This clone was seen only a few times. V gene TRBV4-1 combines with J gene TRBJ2-2, with 14 bases identical to TRBD2. The CDR3 is made up of 16 amino acids. The junction had 6 bases not matched to a gene; V was cut back by 4 bases and J by 8 bases. The germline CDR1 and CDR2 sequences are MGHRA and YSYEKL. CDR3 in DNA: TGCGCCAGCAGCCCGGGACTAGCGGGAGCGGATGGGGAGCTGTTTTTT. It yields the protein CASSPGLAGADGELFF.

The V gene is TRBV6-5, the J gene TRBJ2-5, with D unresolved. The V gene's germline CDR1 is MNHEY and CDR2 SVGAGI. V was pared by 0 bases and J by 5 bases, with 13 bases between. This CDR3 is built from 15 residues. This CDR3 is CASSYSPADGETQYF. DNA for the CDR3: TGTGCCAGCAGTTACTCTCCGGCGGATGGGGAGACCCAGTACTTC.

This clone came up a few times. V usage is TRBV5-6 and J usage is TRBJ2-6, with TRBD1 as a possible D gene (5 bases). The CDR3 extends over 15 amino acids. Germline V CDR1 and CDR2: SGHDT, YYEEEE. V shed 4 bases and J shed 0 bases, with 8 bases lying between them. This CDR3 is CASSGDSSGANVLTF. For the CDR3, the DNA is TGTGCCAGCAGCGGAGACAGCTCTGGGGCCAACGTCCTGACTTTC.

J is TRBJ1-1 and V is TRBV6-5; TRBD1 is a possible D gene (6 bases). Trimming took off 0 bases at V and 7 bases at J, with 9 bases between the two ends. Germline assignment: CDR1 MNHEY and CDR2 SVGAGI. The CDR3 has 13 amino acids. Here the CDR3 DNA reads TGTGCCAGCAGTTACTCCGGGGGGCGTGAAGCTTTCTTT. Protein: CASSYSGGREAFF.

The chain employs TRBV9 and TRBJ1-2, with TRBD1 identical over 8 bases. The CDR3 length is 15 residues. J gave up 3 bases and V 3 bases, and 7 bases lay outside the gene matches. Germline lookup yields CDR1 SGDLS and CDR2 YYNGEE. CDR3 sequence (DNA): TGTGCCAGCAGCGCTGTCAGGGGGCTTGACTATGGCTACACCTTC. Encoded protein: CASSAVRGLDYGYTF. The full variable domain, its missing parts supplied by reference TRBV9 and TRBJ1-2, is DSGVTQTPKHLITATGQRVTLRCSPRSGDLSVYWYQQSLDQGLQFLIQYYNGEERAKGNILERFSAQQFPDLHSELNLSSLELGDSALYFCASSAVRGLDYGYTFGSGTRLTVV.

DNA of the CDR3: TGTGCCAGCAGCTCTTACGGGTCCGGGGAGCTGTTTTTT. Residues: CASSSYGSGELFF. The V gene is TRBV7-8, the J gene TRBJ2-2; D is uncertain. Germline V lookup: CDR1 SGHVS, CDR2 FQNEAQ. This CDR3 spans 13 amino acids. V was trimmed by 4 bases and J by 6 bases, leaving 9 bases between them.

This clone showed up just once. The DNA for the CDR3 is TGTGCCAGCAGCCTAGGGGACAGTTTCAGGGGCTACACCTTC. Amino acids: CASSLGDSFRGYTF. The rearrangement joins TRBV14 to TRBJ1-2, with 7 positions matching TRBD1. Germline V gives CDR1 SGHDN, CDR2 FVKESK. Trimming took 4 bases from V and 8 from J; bases not matched to a gene: 10. The CDR3 length is 14 residues. Using reference TRBV14 and TRBJ1-2 for the parts outside the CDR3, the full variable domain is EAGVTQFPSHSVIEKGQTVTLRCDPISGHDNLYWYRRVMGKEIKFLLHFVKESKQDESGMPNNRFLAERTGGTYSTLKVQPAELEDSGVYFCASSLGDSFRGYTFGSGTRLTVV.

The rearrangement links TRBV4-3 to TRBJ2-6, with 7 positions matching TRBD1. Losses at the gene ends were 0 bases for V and 0 bases for J; bases not matched to a gene: 17. The germline gives CDR1 LGHNA, CDR2 YSLEER. The CDR3 has 22 amino acids. CDR3 in DNA: TGCGCCAGCAGCCAAGATCTGCAGACCCGGGACAGCTTATTCTCTGGGGCCAACGTCCTGACTTTC. Amino acid sequence: CASSQDLQTRDSLFSGANVLTF.

In DNA form, the CDR3 reads TGTGCCAGCAGCTCTCTCAGGGGTCAGCCCCAGCATTTT. It translates to CASSSLRGQPQHF. This chain links TRBV7-2 with TRBJ1-5; perhaps TRBD1 as D (6 bases). Germline CDR1 and CDR2: SGHTA and FQGNSA. Trimming stripped 4 bases from V and 6 bases from J, with 10 bases between. The CDR3 runs 13 residues.

The rearrangement joins TRBV6-1 to TRBJ2-7; D is uncertain. The CDR3 extends over 13 amino acids. V shed 8 bases and J shed 9 bases, with 20 bases lying between them. CDR1 and CDR2 (germline): MNHNS, SASEGT. The CDR3 nucleotides are TGTGCCAGCCTCGCGGTCCGGTCCTTGGTGCAGTACTTC. Translating gives CASLAVRSLVQYF.